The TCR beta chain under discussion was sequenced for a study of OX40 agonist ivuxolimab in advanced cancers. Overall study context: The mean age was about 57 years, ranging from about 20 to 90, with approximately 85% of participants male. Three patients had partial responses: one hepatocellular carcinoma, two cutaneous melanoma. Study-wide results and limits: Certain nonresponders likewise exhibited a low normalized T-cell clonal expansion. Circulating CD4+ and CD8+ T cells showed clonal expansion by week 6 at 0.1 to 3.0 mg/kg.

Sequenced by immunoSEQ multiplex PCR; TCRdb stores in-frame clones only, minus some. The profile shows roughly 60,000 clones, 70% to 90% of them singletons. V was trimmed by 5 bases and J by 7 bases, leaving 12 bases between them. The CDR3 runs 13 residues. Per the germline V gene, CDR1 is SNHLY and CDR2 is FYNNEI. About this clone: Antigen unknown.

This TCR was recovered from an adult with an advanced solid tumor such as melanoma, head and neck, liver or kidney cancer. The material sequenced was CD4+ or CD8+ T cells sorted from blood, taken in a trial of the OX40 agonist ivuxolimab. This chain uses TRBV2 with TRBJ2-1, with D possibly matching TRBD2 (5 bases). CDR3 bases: TGTGCCAGCAGTCGGGAATTTGGGAATGAGCAGTTCTTC. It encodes CASSREFGNEQFF.